The clone carrying this T cell receptor (beta chain) was found a few times. What it binds is unknown. The data belong to a study of cytomegalovirus exposure and HLA in healthy donors. Use of 60 Vbeta and 13 Jbeta primers characterized the PCR. Assay used: immunoSEQ multiplex PCR; TCRdb lists only in-frame clones, some missing. The sample lists 150,000 to 200,000 clones; 70% to 75% were seen once. General observations from the study: Available immune exposure information was restricted to CMV serostatus only. Segments of the TCR beta V type were, in most cases, productive about 87% or about 30% of the time in an earlier analysis. Rates of TCR association differed by HLA locus in a later analysis, with DRB1 highest and HLA-C lowest.

This cohort consisted of healthy bone marrow donors. After removal of 4 bases from V and 3 bases from J, the junction contained 7 bases not matched to a gene. CDR1 SGHRS and CDR2 YFSETQ come from the germline V gene. The CDR3 covers 15 residues. The sample comprised PBMCs. The clonotype comes from a man younger than 35 in good health and CMV-seropositive. This rearrangement joins TRBV5-1 to TRBJ2-3, with 8 bases matching TRBD1. CDR3 in amino acids: CASSLGQGRTDTQYF. Written as DNA, the CDR3 is TGCGCCAGCAGCCTTGGACAGGGAAGGACAGATACGCAGTATTTT.